Following are 30 T cell receptor beta chains from one sample sequenced in a study of T-cell memory formation after mild COVID-19. TCRdb processed the 5' RACE reads anew with MiXCR; each CDR3 protein has one entry. This table has hundreds of thousands of distinct CDR3 sequences, approximately 20% appearing once. The sequencing input was PBMCs or a T cell subset sorted from them (not recorded which). These receptors originate from an adult woman who had mild COVID-19 (a few samples of this study predate the infection). Cell type and time point are not known.

The chain employs TRBV24-1 and TRBJ2-1; a weak D match, TRBD2 (5 bases). V lost 2 bases to trimming and J lost 5 bases, with 12 bases between them. CDR1 and CDR2 (germline): KGHDR, SFDVKD. The CDR3 is 15 amino acids. In nucleotides, the CDR3 is TGTGCCACCAGTGATTCGGGAATGTGGGACAATGAGCAGTTCTTC. Translating it yields CATSDSGMWDNEQFF.

The rearrangement uses TRBV6-4 and TRBJ2-5, with D perhaps given as TRBD1 or TRBD2 (6 bases each). Germline CDR1 is MRHNA and CDR2 is SNTAGT. CDR3 size: 16 residues. The V end lost 3 bases, the J end lost 1 base, and 15 bases lay between the germline ends. Here the CDR3 DNA reads TGTGCCAGCAGTGAGGACCCGGGGGCCCCCCAAGAGACCCAGTACTTC. It encodes CASSEDPGAPQETQYF.

V usage is TRBV3-1 and J usage is TRBJ2-1; D tentatively fits TRBD1 or TRBD2 (5 bases each). CDR1 and CDR2 from the germline V gene are LGHDT and YNNKEL (reference sequence). Trimming pared 2 bases from V and 9 bases from J, leaving 14 bases between. CDR3 length: 14 residues. In nucleotides, the CDR3 is TGTGCCAGCAGCCAACAATTGCCGGGACCTGAGCAGTTCTTC. It translates to CASSQQLPGPEQFF.

DNA for the CDR3: TGTGCCAGCAGTTTAGAGCGGGGCAGCACAGATACGCAGTATTTT. This encodes CASSLERGSTDTQYF. V is TRBV12-3 or TRBV12-4 and J is TRBJ2-3, with 7 bases matching TRBD2. CDR3 length: 15 residues. With 1 base clipped from V and 0 bases from J, the junction kept 1 base outside the gene matches.

V usage is TRBV20-1 and J usage is TRBJ1-1, with TRBD1 as a possible D gene (6 bases). This CDR3 comprises 14 residues. V lost 0 bases to trimming and J lost 4 bases, with 12 bases between them. Germline V gene data show CDR1 as DFQATT and CDR2 as SNEGSKA (reference sequence). CDR3 DNA sequence: TGCAGTGCTAGAGATATGAGGGGGGCCACTGAAGCTTTCTTT. Its protein product is CSARDMRGATEAFF.

This rearrangement joins TRBV9 to TRBJ2-3; D is unclear. CDR1 is SGDLS and CDR2 is YYNGEE in the germline V gene. This CDR3 is 12 amino acids long. Deletions cut 0 bases from V and 4 bases from J, with 3 bases between. DNA of the CDR3: TGTGCCAGCAGCGTAGGAGCAGATACGCAGTATTTT. It codes for CASSVGADTQYF.

The rearrangement joins TRBV29-1 to TRBJ2-3, with 10 bases lining up with TRBD1. This CDR3 spans 15 amino acids. Germline V CDR1 and CDR2: SQVTM, ANQGSEA. Losses at the gene ends were 4 bases for V and 4 bases for J; bases not matched to a gene: 8. The chain's CDR3 is CSVAGWDRGADTQYF. CDR3 coding DNA: TGCAGCGTTGCGGGGTGGGACAGGGGTGCAGATACGCAGTATTTT.

This clonotype was counted between two and nine times. This rearrangement joins TRBV27 to TRBJ2-4; 7 bases fit TRBD2. The CDR3 totals 14 residues. V was pared by 2 bases and J by 8 bases, with 6 bases of the junction left unmatched. CDR1 is MNHEY, CDR2 SMNVEV, per germline (reference sequence). The CDR3 region has the DNA TGTGCCAGCAGTTTAGGGCTGGGGGGGGACATTCAGTACTTC. This gives the protein CASSLGLGGDIQYF.

V gene TRBV12-3 or TRBV12-4 combines with J gene TRBJ2-2, with 8 positions matching TRBD1. V lost 6 bases to trimming and J lost 5 bases; unmatched junction nucleotides: 8. The length of the CDR3 is 15 residues. CDR3 region: CASRPGQGRTGELFF. CDR3 sequence (DNA): TGTGCCAGCAGACCAGGACAGGGTCGGACCGGGGAGCTGTTTTTT.

The chain links TRBV7-2 to TRBJ2-1, with D maybe TRBD2 (6 bases). V lost 6 bases, J lost 6 bases, and 18 bases lay in between. Germline CDR1 and CDR2: SGHTA and FQGNSA. The CDR3 runs to 15 residues. This CDR3 reads CASSPPGLPFNEQFF. The CDR3 DNA is TGTGCCAGCAGTCCACCGGGACTCCCGTTCAATGAGCAGTTCTTC.

This chain connects TRBV11-2 to TRBJ1-1; D is ambiguous. Germline V gene data show CDR1 as SGHAT and CDR2 as FQNNGV. The ends were cut back, 2 bases at V and 2 bases at J, with 9 bases in the middle. The CDR3 runs 14 residues. The CDR3 nucleotides read TGTGCCAGCAGCTTATTCGGACCCAACACTGAAGCTTTCTTT. Amino acids: CASSLFGPNTEAFF.

Ten or more counts support this clonotype. The V call is TRBV15, the J call TRBJ2-1; D not resolved. CDR3 length equals 15 residues. The germline V and J ends were trimmed by 1 base and 1 base, with 8 bases remaining between them. Germline V gene lookup returns CDR1 LNHNV and CDR2 YYDKDF (reference sequence). CDR3 sequence (DNA): TGTGCCACCAGCAGAGTGAAGGGTTCCTACAATGAGCAGTTCTTC. Its translation is CATSRVKGSYNEQFF. The full variable domain, rest sourced from reference TRBV15 and TRBJ2-1, is DAMVIQNPRYQVTQFGKPVTLSCSQTLNHNVMYWYQQKSSQAPKLLFHYYDKDFNNEADTPDNFQSRRPNTSFCFLDIRSPGLGDTAMYLCATSRVKGSYNEQFFGPGTRLTVL.

The sample holds a few counts of this clonotype. The chain links TRBV9 to TRBJ2-7; 9 positions match TRBD1. The V gene's germline CDR1 is SGDLS and CDR2 YYNGEE. The CDR3 has 14 amino acids. The junction had 4 bases not matched to a gene; V was cut back by 0 bases and J by 6 bases. CDR3 bases: TGTGCCAGCAGCGTAGCACAGGGGGCAATCGAGCAGTACTTC. This gives the protein CASSVAQGAIEQYF.

This chain links TRBV6-1 with TRBJ1-2; 7 positions agree with TRBD1. Germline V gene lookup returns CDR1 MNHNS and CDR2 SASEGT. Trimming took 1 base from V and 8 from J; bases not matched to a gene: 13. This CDR3 region has 16 residues. The CDR3 DNA follows: TGTGCCAGCAGTGAAGGGGGGCAGGGGGATATTCGCGGCTACACCTTC. As protein: CASSEGGQGDIRGYTF.

This clonotype has a handful of counts. This chain uses TRBV7-9 with TRBJ2-1, with no clear D. Germline V lookup: CDR1 SEHNR, CDR2 FQNEAQ (reference sequence). V gave up 3 bases and J gave up 5 bases, with 5 bases separating them. This CDR3 is built from 12 residues. The CDR3 DNA is TGTGCCAGCAGCTTCGTTGACAATGAGCAGTTCTTC. This sequence encodes CASSFVDNEQFF. The variable domain in full, with the rest retrieved from reference TRBV7-9 and TRBJ2-1, is DTGVSQNPRHKITKRGQNVTFRCDPISEHNRLYWYRQTLGQGPEFLTYFQNEAQLEKSRLLSDRFSAERPKGSFSTLEIQRTEQGDSAMYLCASSFVDNEQFFGPGTRLTVL.

This clonotype was found a few times. J is TRBJ2-3 and V is TRBV12-3 or TRBV12-4; a possible D gene is TRBD2 (6 bases). The length of the CDR3 is 19 residues. V lost 2 bases and J lost 4, with 25 bases in between. The CDR3 bases are TGTGCCAGCAGTTTATTATATCGGGGGTTGGTTTCCCTCCCAGATACGCAGTATTTT. Its protein is CASSLLYRGLVSLPDTQYF.

The chain joins TRBV12-3 or TRBV12-4 to TRBJ1-1; D unresolved. V dropped 6 bases and J dropped 2 bases, with 13 bases sitting between them. This CDR3 spans 14 amino acids. The CDR3 DNA sequence: TGTGCCAGCAGACAGACGCTCTTAAACACTGAAGCTTTCTTT. Its protein is CASRQTLLNTEAFF.

This rearrangement joins TRBV24-1 to TRBJ1-2; perhaps TRBD1 as D (5 bases). The CDR3 length is 12 residues. Germline V CDR1 and CDR2: KGHDR, SFDVKD. V shed 7 bases and J shed 6 bases, with 11 bases lying between them. CDR3 bases: TGTGCCACCAGGGGGCCTGGGGATGGCTACACCTTC. The encoded protein is CATRGPGDGYTF.

This chain links TRBV7-2 with TRBJ2-7; 11 bases align to TRBD2. The CDR3 runs to 17 residues. Germline V gene sequence: CDR1 SGHTA, CDR2 FQGNSA. V dropped 2 bases and J dropped 2; count of bases not matched to a gene: 8. CDR3 protein: CASSLLVAGGRPYEQYF. As DNA, the CDR3 is TGTGCCAGCAGCTTATTAGTAGCGGGGGGGCGCCCCTACGAGCAGTACTTC. The whole variable domain, remainder taken from reference TRBV7-2 and TRBJ2-7, is GAGVSQSPSNKVTEKGKDVELRCDPISGHTALYWYRQSLGQGLEFLIYFQGNSAPDKSGLPSDRFSAERTGGSVSTLTIQRTQQEDSAVYLCASSLLVAGGRPYEQYFGPGTRLTVT.

The chain uses TRBV7-6 and TRBJ2-7; tentative D call: TRBD2 (5 bases). V shed 4 bases and J shed 10 bases, with 14 bases lying between them. Looked up from germline, CDR1 is SGHVS and CDR2 is FNYEAQ. The CDR3 contains 12 residues. The CDR3 nucleotides are TGTGCCAGCAGCTCATTGAGGACTGTTCAGTACTTC. This translates into CASSSLRTVQYF.

The V call is TRBV20-1, the J call TRBJ2-2; D not certain. The CDR3 runs 13 residues. Germline CDR1 reads DFQATT; CDR2 reads SNEGSKA (reference sequence). Trimming removed 0 bases from V and 5 bases from J, with 7 bases in between. The CDR3 sequence is CSARDLFTGELFF. In DNA, the CDR3 is TGCAGTGCTAGAGATCTTTTTACCGGGGAGCTGTTTTTT.

This clonotype was recorded a few times. The chain carries TRBV4-1 and TRBJ2-7; D remains unclear. Germline V lookup: CDR1 MGHRA, CDR2 YSYEKL. The CDR3 covers 13 residues. Trimming shortened V by 1 base and J by 5 bases, and 9 bases separated the two germline ends. CDR3 nucleotide sequence: TGCGCCAGCAGCCAAGTGCTAGTAAACGAGCAGTACTTC. Protein sequence: CASSQVLVNEQYF.

A word on this clonotype: No conserved phenylalanine or tryptophan is present at the end of the CDR3, so a read error is the likely explanation. The genes are TRBV5-6 and TRBJ2-5; tentative D call: TRBD2 (6 bases). Germline V gene lookup returns CDR1 SGHDT and CDR2 YYEEEE. V was trimmed by 6 bases and J by 4 bases, leaving 10 bases between them. This CDR3 contains 12 residues. The CDR3 nucleotides read TGTGCCAGCACCCTGGGAGGAGAGACCCAGTACTTA. It yields the protein CASTLGGETQYL.

V usage is TRBV15 and J usage is TRBJ1-1; D unresolved. Germline V gives CDR1 LNHNV, CDR2 YYDKDF (reference sequence). The CDR3 spans 14 residues. V lost 0 bases and J 12 bases, leaving 17 bases between the germline ends. Here the CDR3 DNA reads TGTGCCACCAGCAGAGATCAGCCCGGGCCTCTGTCTTTCTTT. Translating it yields CATSRDQPGPLSFF.

This clonotype was seen more than once but under ten times. The chain carries TRBV5-5 and TRBJ1-5, with D uncertain. CDR3 size: 15 residues. Trimming removed 4 bases at V and 5 bases at J, with 16 bases between. Germline V CDR1 and CDR2: SGHKS, YYEKEE (reference sequence). This chain's CDR3 is CASSPGPRLDQPQHF. The CDR3 region has the DNA TGTGCCAGCAGCCCCGGTCCTAGACTCGATCAGCCCCAGCATTTT.

This chain links TRBV7-2 with TRBJ2-5; 7 nucleotides align to TRBD2. The length of the CDR3 is 14 residues. Trimming took 1 base from V and 5 from J; bases not matched to a gene: 4. Germline V CDR1 and CDR2: SGHTA, FQGNSA. CDR3 DNA sequence: TGTGCCAGCAGCTTAGAACTACTAGCGGAGACCCAGTACTTC. Its protein product is CASSLELLAETQYF.

A few counts support this clonotype. The chain couples TRBV7-3 to TRBJ2-1; TRBD2 is a possible D gene (5 bases). The CDR3 sequence is 15 residues long. Germline V gives CDR1 SGHTA, CDR2 FQGTGA. The V gene lost 1 base and the J gene lost 2 bases, with 9 bases spanning the gap. CDR3 sequence (DNA): TGTGCCAGCAGCTTAAGCCGGGGTGCCTACAATGAGCAGTTCTTC. Translating gives CASSLSRGAYNEQFF.

This clonotype was counted many times. The chain has TRBV7-2 and TRBJ2-7; the D is unclear. CDR3 length equals 11 residues. CDR1 SGHTA and CDR2 FQGNSA come from the germline V gene. V gave up 5 bases and J gave up 4 bases, with 6 bases separating them. The CDR3 DNA sequence: TGTGCCAGCAGCCTCCTGTACGAGCAGTACTTC. This encodes CASSLLYEQYF.

This rearrangement joins TRBV7-9 to TRBJ1-6; D is unclear. This CDR3 has 14 amino acids. CDR1 is SEHNR, CDR2 FQNEAQ, per germline (reference sequence). V shed 1 base and J shed 9 bases, with 10 bases lying between them. CDR3 loop: CASSLERNRSPLHF. Written as DNA, the CDR3 is TGTGCCAGCAGCTTAGAGCGGAATCGTTCACCCCTCCACTTT.

V is TRBV5-5 and J is TRBJ1-2, with 7 bases identical to TRBD1. Germline V gene sequence: CDR1 SGHKS, CDR2 YYEKEE (reference sequence). V shed 1 base, J shed 2 bases, and the junction held 5 bases outside the gene matches. The CDR3 contains 15 residues. The chain's CDR3 is CASSLFAGGNYGYTF. Written as DNA, the CDR3 is TGTGCCAGCAGCTTGTTTGCAGGGGGAAACTATGGCTACACCTTC.